The 16 T cell receptor beta chains listed next were all sequenced from one sample in a study of blood T cell repertoires in COVID-19. The table came from immunoSEQ multiplex PCR; TCRdb's copy has only in-frame clones and leaves some out. This repertoire shows fewer than 200,000 clones, around four fifths found once; its top ten account for 17%. What was sequenced was PBMCs or T cells enriched from blood (not recorded which). The receptors shown here come from a woman in her fifties or sixties who had recovered from COVID-19.

J is TRBJ2-7 and V is TRBV7-2; 9 bases match TRBD1. CDR3 length: 14 amino acids. J gave up 3 bases and V 6 bases, and 6 bases lay outside the gene matches. Germline assignment: CDR1 SGHTA and CDR2 FQGNSA. The CDR3 reads CASSPGTGYYEQYF. CDR3 bases: TGTGCCAGCAGTCCCGGGACAGGGTACTACGAGCAGTACTTC. Full variable domain (remainder filled in from reference TRBV7-2 and TRBJ2-7): GAGVSQSPSNKVTEKGKDVELRCDPISGHTALYWYRQSLGQGLEFLIYFQGNSAPDKSGLPSDRFSAERTGGSVSTLTIQRTQQEDSAVYLCASSPGTGYYEQYFGPGTRLTVT.

In the case of this clone: The sample carries other DNA sequences with the same CDR3. The chain recombines TRBV11-2 with TRBJ1-1; 7 nucleotides align to TRBD1. The V gene's germline CDR1 is SGHAT and CDR2 FQNNGV. The CDR3 is 14 residues long. J was trimmed by 2 bases and V by 3 bases; bases with no gene match: 3. The DNA for the CDR3 is TGTGCCAGCAGCTTGGGGACAGTCAACACTGAAGCTTTCTTT. It translates to CASSLGTVNTEAFF.

This sequence joins TRBV24-1 and TRBJ1-5; 7 bases align to TRBD1. Germline V gene data show CDR1 as KGHDR and CDR2 as SFDVKD. Trimming took 2 bases from V and 6 from J; bases not matched to a gene: 15. This CDR3 has 18 residues. DNA of the CDR3: TGTGCCACCAGTGATTCCTCGGTGGGGGACAGTCCTTTTCAGCCCCAGCATTTT. Protein sequence: CATSDSSVGDSPFQPQHF.

CDR3 nucleotide sequence: TGTGCCAGTAGACAACAGGGTCCGGGTGGGACTGAAGCTTTCTTT. Translating it yields CASRQQGPGGTEAFF. The chain combines TRBV19 with TRBJ1-1; D may be TRBD1 (6 bases). This CDR3 comprises 15 residues. In germline, CDR1 is LNHDA, CDR2 SQIVND (reference sequence). Deletions cut 6 bases from V and 5 bases from J, with 19 bases between.

The chain couples TRBV3-1 (or the pseudogene TRBV3-2) to TRBJ2-1; tentatively, D is TRBD2 (5 bases). CDR1 LGHDT and CDR2 YNNKEL come from the germline V gene (reference sequence). This CDR3 has 13 amino acids. V gave up 0 bases and J gave up 13 bases, with 13 bases separating them. The CDR3 DNA sequence: TGTGCCAGCAGCCAAGATCAGCTAGCCTTACAGTTCTTC. This encodes CASSQDQLALQFF.

The J gene is TRBJ2-7, the V gene TRBV5-1; no definite D call. Germline CDR1 and CDR2: SGHRS and YFSETQ. Trimming shortened V by 4 bases and J by 6 bases, and 11 bases separated the two germline ends. This CDR3 is 12 amino acids long. The CDR3 DNA sequence: TGCGCCAGCAGCACGACTCCCGCCGAGCAGTACTTC. Amino acids: CASSTTPAEQYF. The complete variable domain, with remaining parts taken from reference TRBV5-1 and TRBJ2-7, reads KAGVTQTPRYLIKTRGQQVTLSCSPISGHRSVSWYQQTPGQGLQFLFEYFSETQRNKGNFPGRFSGRQFSNSRSEMNVSTLELGDSALYLCASSTTPAEQYFGPGTRLTVT.

The chain combines TRBV7-9 with TRBJ2-3; 8 nucleotides agree with TRBD2. This CDR3 is built from 16 residues. The germline gives CDR1 SEHNR, CDR2 FQNEAQ (reference sequence). V lost 3 bases and J lost 6; bases outside the gene matches: 11. CDR3 amino acids: CASSFVSGAFLDTQYF. CDR3 DNA: TGTGCCAGCAGCTTCGTTAGCGGGGCCTTCCTTGATACGCAGTATTTT.

This chain links TRBV7-9 with TRBJ2-1, with TRBD2 as a possible D gene (6 bases). The ends were cut back, 5 bases at V and 1 base at J, with 12 bases in the middle. Germline V gene sequence: CDR1 SEHNR, CDR2 FQNEAQ (reference sequence). This CDR3 has 15 residues. CDR3 in amino acids: CASSRAAGSYNEQFF. CDR3 in DNA: TGTGCCAGCAGCAGAGCCGCGGGGTCCTACAATGAGCAGTTCTTC.

The chain recombines TRBV5-4 with TRBJ2-7; 10 nucleotides align to TRBD1. The germline CDR1 and CDR2 sequences are SGHNT and YYREEE (reference sequence). This CDR3 spans 15 amino acids. The V and J ends lost 0 bases and 3 bases, in that order; junction bases with no gene match: 3. CDR3 region: CASSLGTGGLYEQYF. The CDR3 DNA sequence: TGTGCCAGCAGCTTGGGGACAGGGGGACTCTACGAGCAGTACTTC.

The rearrangement links TRBV18 to TRBJ1-3; maybe TRBD1 (5 bases). CDR3 size: 14 residues. Germline V gene lookup returns CDR1 KGHSH and CDR2 LQKENI. Trimming removed 3 bases from V and 2 bases from J, with 8 bases in between. The CDR3: CASSPETAGNTIYF. CDR3 bases: TGTGCCAGCTCACCGGAGACAGCTGGAAACACCATATATTTT. Supplemented by reference TRBV18 and TRBJ1-3, the full variable domain reads NAGVMQNPRHLVRRRGQEARLRCSPMKGHSHVYWYRQLPEEGLKFMVYLQKENIIDESGMPKERFSAEFPKEGPSILRIQQVVRGDSAAYFCASSPETAGNTIYFGEGSWLTVV.

The rearrangement links TRBV11-3 to TRBJ2-2, with 10 bases that match TRBD1. CDR3 length equals 16 residues. The germline V gene encodes CDR1 SGHNT and CDR2 YENEEA. Losses at the gene ends were 4 bases for V and 5 bases for J; bases not matched to a gene: 7. For the CDR3, the DNA is TGTGCCAGCAGCTCGGACGGGACAGGGGTGACCGGGGAGCTGTTTTTT. This gives the protein CASSSDGTGVTGELFF.

V and J are TRBV10-1 and TRBJ2-5, with D possibly TRBD1 on 5 matching bases. CDR1 WNHNN and CDR2 SYGVQD come from the germline V gene (reference sequence). Between the trimmed V and J ends, which lost 2 bases and 2 bases, there was a span of 12 bases. The CDR3 totals 15 residues. The chain's CDR3 is CASSETNRFQETQYF. The CDR3 region has the DNA TGCGCCAGCAGTGAGACAAACAGGTTTCAAGAGACCCAGTACTTC.

The chain couples TRBV7-2 to TRBJ1-5, with D hard to call. The CDR3 runs to 14 residues. The germline gives CDR1 SGHTA, CDR2 FQGNSA. Trimming shortened V by 1 base and J by 7 bases, and 11 bases separated the two germline ends. The CDR3 coding sequence is TGTGCCAGCAGCTTAGTTGGAGTAGGACAGCCCCAGCATTTT. Protein: CASSLVGVGQPQHF.

The rearrangement joins TRBV28 to TRBJ2-2, with D maybe TRBD2 (7 bases). CDR3 size: 17 residues. Germline assignment: CDR1 MDHEN and CDR2 SYDVKM. V dropped 4 bases and J dropped 1 base, with 16 bases sitting between them. The CDR3 loop reads CASSYLRGAQNTGELFF. The CDR3 nucleotides read TGTGCCAGCAGTTACCTTCGGGGGGCACAGAACACCGGGGAGCTGTTTTTT. The full variable domain, its missing parts supplied by reference TRBV28 and TRBJ2-2, is DVKVTQSSRYLVKRTGEKVFLECVQDMDHENMFWYRQDPGLGLRLIYFSYDVKMKEKGDIPEGYSVSREKKERFSLILESASTNQTSMYLCASSYLRGAQNTGELFFGEGSRLTVL.

The gene calls are TRBV3-1 (or the pseudogene TRBV3-2) and TRBJ1-1, with D unresolved. CDR1 and CDR2 from the germline V gene are LGHDT and YNNKEL (reference sequence). This CDR3 has 14 amino acids. Trimming removed 4 bases at V and 0 bases at J, with 9 bases between. DNA of the CDR3: TGTGCCAGCAGCCTTCCCGGGTTGAACACTGAAGCTTTCTTT. Its translation: CASSLPGLNTEAFF.

V and J are TRBV19 and TRBJ1-2, with a tentative D call TRBD1 (6 bases). The CDR3 runs to 17 residues. Germline V CDR1 and CDR2: LNHDA, SQIVND (reference sequence). V was pared by 0 bases and J by 4 bases, with 18 bases between. The DNA for the CDR3 is TGTGCCAGTAGTATAGAACAGGGAGCTACGTGGGGCTATGGCTACACCTTC. It codes for CASSIEQGATWGYGYTF.